Listed here are 22 T cell receptor beta chains from one sample, sequenced in a study of blood T cell repertoires in COVID-19. Here immunoSEQ multiplex PCR was the method, and the copy in TCRdb shows in-frame clones only, minus some. In the table there are more than 200,000 clones, around 84% of which are singletons. The sample consisted of PBMCs or T cells enriched from blood (not recorded which). Receptor source: a woman in her forties or fifties who had recovered from COVID-19.

This clone appeared a single time. V gene TRBV11-2 combines with J gene TRBJ2-6; D ambiguous. This CDR3 region has 16 residues. The V end was cut by 1 base, the J end by 1 base, with 8 bases between. Germline loops: CDR1 SGHAT, CDR2 FQNNGV. The CDR3 DNA follows: TGTGCCAGCAGCTTAGGTGTCAATTCTGGGGCCAACGTCCTGACTTTC. Protein: CASSLGVNSGANVLTF.

This chain uses TRBV5-1 with TRBJ1-1; 8 nucleotides align to TRBD1. Germline V gene sequence: CDR1 SGHRS, CDR2 YFSETQ. The CDR3 runs to 13 residues. V lost 5 bases, J lost 9 bases, and 9 bases stayed unmatched. DNA for the CDR3: TGCGCCAGCAGTGGGTCGGGGGACAGGCAAGCTTTCTTT. Amino acids: CASSGSGDRQAFF. Supplemented by reference TRBV5-1 and TRBJ1-1, the full variable domain reads KAGVTQTPRYLIKTRGQQVTLSCSPISGHRSVSWYQQTPGQGLQFLFEYFSETQRNKGNFPGRFSGRQFSNSRSEMNVSTLELGDSALYLCASSGSGDRQAFFGQGTRLTVV.

The rearrangement uses TRBV5-1 and TRBJ2-7, with 7 bases fitting TRBD2. The V gene end was trimmed by 4 bases and the J gene end by 2 bases; junction bases not matched to a gene: 9. The CDR3 runs 15 residues. Germline CDR1 and CDR2: SGHRS and YFSETQ. CDR3 DNA: TGCGCCAGCAGCCCCGTACTAGCGTTGACCTACGAGCAGTACTTC. Translation gives CASSPVLALTYEQYF.

The rearrangement links TRBV4-1 to TRBJ1-2; no clear D gene. Germline CDR1 reads MGHRA; CDR2 reads YSYEKL. The CDR3 contains 15 residues. The V end lost 4 bases, the J end lost 4 bases, and 16 bases lay between the germline ends. The DNA for the CDR3 is TGCGCCAGCAGCCTGCACCACTTCGAACGCTATGGCTACACCTTC. This sequence encodes CASSLHHFERYGYTF.

The chain links TRBV7-8 to TRBJ1-2, with 7 bases identical to TRBD1. Per germline, CDR1 SGHVS and CDR2 FQNEAQ. V shed 1 base, J shed 4 bases, and the junction held 6 bases outside the gene matches. There are 15 residues in the CDR3. The CDR3 region has the DNA TGTGCCAGCAGCTTAGTTTCAGGGGGTGGCTATGGCTACACCTTC. This gives the protein CASSLVSGGGYGYTF.

The V and J genes are TRBV30 and TRBJ1-1; D not resolved. V dropped 5 bases and J dropped 2 bases, with 9 bases sitting between them. This CDR3 is 12 amino acids long. Germline V CDR1 and CDR2: GTSNPN, SVGIG (reference sequence). CDR3 DNA: TGTGCCTGGCGTCAGTTTAACACTGAAGCTTTCTTT. As protein: CAWRQFNTEAFF.

The rearrangement uses TRBV5-1 and TRBJ2-3, with a weak D call TRBD2 (5 bases). Germline CDR1 SGHRS, CDR2 YFSETQ. With 4 bases removed from V and 4 bases from J, the gap between germline ends came to 10 bases. The CDR3 length is 13 residues. CDR3 sequence (DNA): TGCGCCAGCAGCATGGACGGGGCAGATACGCAGTATTTT. It is translated as CASSMDGADTQYF.

This clone was found a few times. The rearrangement links TRBV7-8 to TRBJ1-5, with a weak D call TRBD1 (6 bases). V was cut by 1 base and J by 9 bases, with 19 bases left in between. Germline-derived CDR1 and CDR2 are SGHVS and FQNEAQ. The CDR3 runs 16 residues. CDR3 protein: CASSLVGAPTFGPQHF. In DNA form, the CDR3 reads TGTGCCAGCAGCTTAGTGGGGGCCCCTACCTTTGGGCCCCAGCATTTT.

This sequence joins TRBV5-1 and TRBJ2-7, with D maybe TRBD1 (6 bases). The germline V and J ends were trimmed by 7 bases and 9 bases, with 26 bases remaining between them. The CDR3 extends over 15 amino acids. CDR1 SGHRS and CDR2 YFSETQ come from the germline V gene. CDR3 amino acids: CASAQDGTPNRRQYF. The CDR3 DNA reads TGCGCCAGCGCCCAAGACGGGACACCCAACCGAAGGCAGTACTTC.

The chain has TRBV30 and TRBJ1-2, with 8 bases that match TRBD1. Looked up from germline, CDR1 is GTSNPN and CDR2 is SVGIG (reference sequence). The CDR3 has 13 residues. V was clipped by 5 bases and J by 1 base; unmatched bases: 3. The CDR3 nucleotides read TGTGCCTGGGGAGACAGGGGTAACTATGGCTACACCTTC. It yields the protein CAWGDRGNYGYTF.

In DNA, the CDR3 is TGTGCCAGCAGCCAGGACAGGGGAGGGAAGGCTTTCTTT. It specifies CASSQDRGGKAFF. The chain has TRBV7-9 and TRBJ1-1, with TRBD1 matching over 9 bases. Trimming at V came to 5 bases and at J to 11 bases, leaving 9 bases not matched to a gene. From germline, CDR1 is SEHNR and CDR2 FQNEAQ (reference sequence). This CDR3 region has 13 residues.

The genes are TRBV4-2 and TRBJ2-1; 7 positions agree with TRBD2. V dropped 1 base and J dropped 7; count of bases not matched to a gene: 4. From germline, CDR1 is LGHNA and CDR2 YNFKEQ. The CDR3 is 14 residues long. CDR3: CASSQGGSGNEQFF. Written as DNA, the CDR3 is TGTGCCAGCAGCCAAGGCGGGAGCGGAAATGAGCAGTTCTTC.

The rearrangement uses TRBV6-5 and TRBJ1-1; 10 nucleotides align to TRBD1. The CDR3 has 15 amino acids. Trimming cost V 6 bases and J 1 base; bases outside gene matches: 5. The germline CDR1 and CDR2 sequences are MNHEY and SVGAGI. The CDR3, as DNA: TGTGCCAGCAGCGGGGGGACAGGGGCGAACACTGAAGCTTTCTTT. It is translated as CASSGGTGANTEAFF.

The chain joins TRBV3-1 (or the pseudogene TRBV3-2) to TRBJ2-1; tentative D call: TRBD2 (5 bases). The V gene's germline CDR1 is LGHDT and CDR2 YNNKEL (reference sequence). This CDR3 is 16 amino acids long. The V and J ends lost 4 bases and 3 bases respectively, with 16 bases between them. The CDR3 DNA follows: TGTGCCAGCAGCCTTTCCCCACAGCGGAGCTACAATGAGCAGTTCTTC. Translating gives CASSLSPQRSYNEQFF.

The chain employs TRBV5-1 and TRBJ2-3, with 7 bases matching TRBD2. The CDR3 runs 17 residues. Germline assignment: CDR1 SGHRS and CDR2 YFSETQ. V lost 5 bases to trimming and J lost 9 bases; unmatched junction nucleotides: 21. The CDR3 DNA reads as TGCGCCAGCAGAACGGGGTTCGTCGGAGCGGGGAAAGGAACGCAGTATTTT. Translating it yields CASRTGFVGAGKGTQYF.

This sequence joins TRBV18 and TRBJ2-6; D is unresolved. The germline V gene has CDR1 KGHSH and CDR2 LQKENI. The length of the CDR3 is 17 residues. Trimming left V 1 base short and J 0 bases short, with 10 bases between. The CDR3, as DNA: TGTGCCAGCTCACCACAGCCCTTAAACTCTGGGGCCAACGTCCTGACTTTC. Translating it yields CASSPQPLNSGANVLTF.

The V gene is TRBV27, the J gene TRBJ2-1, with D maybe TRBD2 (5 bases). The germline CDR1 and CDR2 sequences are MNHEY and SMNVEV (reference sequence). The CDR3 covers 13 residues. The V end was cut by 8 bases, the J end by 5 bases, with 13 bases between. This chain's CDR3 is CASGRAANNEQFF. CDR3 nucleotides: TGTGCCAGCGGGCGGGCTGCCAACAATGAGCAGTTCTTC.

The genes are TRBV28 and TRBJ1-1, with D hard to call. CDR3 length equals 14 residues. Germline V gene lookup returns CDR1 MDHEN and CDR2 SYDVKM. The V and J ends lost 3 bases and 5 bases respectively, with 13 bases between them. The CDR3 is CASSFLPGGTEAFF. CDR3 sequence (DNA): TGTGCCAGCAGTTTCCTCCCGGGAGGGACTGAAGCTTTCTTT.

This clone was counted a single time. The V call is TRBV4-1, the J call TRBJ2-1, with D possibly matching TRBD1 (7 bases). V lost 1 base, J lost 0 bases, and 19 bases lay in between. Germline V gives CDR1 MGHRA, CDR2 YSYEKL. The CDR3 loop spans 19 amino acids. The CDR3 sequence: CASSQAGEEGAGSYNEQFF. CDR3 DNA: TGCGCCAGCAGCCAAGCTGGGGAGGAGGGGGCGGGCTCCTACAATGAGCAGTTCTTC.

The genes are TRBV18 and TRBJ2-7; weak D call: TRBD2 (5 bases). Germline CDR1 and CDR2: KGHSH and LQKENI. This CDR3 comprises 14 residues. V shed 3 bases and J shed 2 bases, with 11 bases lying between them. The CDR3, as DNA: TGTGCCAGCTCACCCGGACTTACAACCTACGAGCAGTACTTC. It translates to CASSPGLTTYEQYF.

This chain links TRBV12-3 or TRBV12-4 with TRBJ2-1; weak D call: TRBD2 (7 bases). The CDR3 loop spans 12 amino acids. V was shortened by 5 bases and J by 10 bases, with 12 bases between the two germline ends. The CDR3 region is CASSTRGAEQFF. For the CDR3, the DNA is TGTGCCAGCAGTACCCGGGGGGCGGAGCAGTTCTTC.

CDR3 sequence: CASTSTWQGHYEQYF. The CDR3 DNA reads TGTGCCAGCACCTCAACCTGGCAGGGCCACTACGAGCAGTACTTC. The chain carries TRBV28 and TRBJ2-7, with D possibly matching TRBD1 (5 bases). This CDR3 is 15 amino acids long. Germline-derived CDR1 and CDR2 are MDHEN and SYDVKM. Deletions cut 7 bases from V and 3 bases from J, with 19 bases between.